This TCR beta chain was captured in a study of cytomegalovirus exposure and HLA in healthy donors. Generated by immunoSEQ multiplex PCR, the TCRdb table keeps only in-frame clones and is missing some. The data show some 60,000 clones, 96% seen once. CDR1 and CDR2 (germline): SNHLY, FYNNEI. V dropped 7 bases and J dropped 2; count of bases not matched to a gene: 9. This CDR3 comprises 16 residues. Input material: PBMCs. This receptor was identified in a man aged 18 to 30 in good health and CMV-seronegative. This sequence joins TRBV2 and TRBJ2-7; 12 positions agree with TRBD1. The CDR3 loop reads CASTPGQGAFTYEQYF. CDR3 bases: TGTGCCAGCACTCCGGGACAGGGGGCTTTCACCTACGAGCAGTACTTC.